This T cell receptor (beta chain) was identified in a study of cytomegalovirus exposure and HLA in healthy donors. Findings of the study overall: Researchers reported in a later analysis that common viral pathogens appeared linked to several top clusters. Immune exposure information comprised only CMV serostatus. Sequencing probably produced one cluster of sequence variants that were highly shared.

V dropped 5 bases and J dropped 6 bases, with 10 bases sitting between them. Germline V CDR1 and CDR2: MRHNA, SNTAGT. CDR3 length: 13 amino acids. PCR employed 60 Vbeta and 13 Jbeta primers. This table comes from immunoSEQ multiplex PCR, and its TCRdb copy is limited to in-frame clones, with some not included. The sample records approximately 200,000 clones, approximately 70% being singletons. A remark on this clone: The antigen is undetermined.

The specimen sequenced was PBMCs. The sequence was collected from a woman aged 25-40 years in good health and CMV-seropositive. The chain couples TRBV6-4 to TRBJ2-2, with D perhaps TRBD1 (7 bases). The CDR3 sequence: CASSPGGSGELFF. The CDR3 DNA reads TGTGCCAGCAGTCCAGGGGGGTCCGGGGAGCTGTTTTTT.